This paragraph reports one TCR beta chain. The test was conducted at deep level. Clones were sequenced by immunoSEQ multiplex PCR, and TCRdb holds only the in-frame ones, with some missing. The sample yields 2 million to 3 million clones, approximately 93% seen once. The entry originates in a study of shared clonotypes between healthy human individuals. The length of the CDR3 is 18 residues. V dropped 2 bases and J dropped 8 bases, with 27 bases sitting between them. Per the germline V gene, CDR1 is ENHRY and CDR2 is SYGVKD. The chain combines TRBV10-3 with TRBJ1-2; D call uncertain. The receptor was isolated from a man younger than 35 in good health. Some clones in this sample may be carry-over from other donors' samples. The sample consisted of naive CD4+ T cells from PBMCs. Subset of the sample: CD45RA+ positively selected. DNA for the CDR3: TGTGCCATCAGTGAGGCCTTTCTCGGGGTGGGGTTTCGAGGAGGCTACACCTTC. Its translation is CAISEAFLGVGFRGGYTF.